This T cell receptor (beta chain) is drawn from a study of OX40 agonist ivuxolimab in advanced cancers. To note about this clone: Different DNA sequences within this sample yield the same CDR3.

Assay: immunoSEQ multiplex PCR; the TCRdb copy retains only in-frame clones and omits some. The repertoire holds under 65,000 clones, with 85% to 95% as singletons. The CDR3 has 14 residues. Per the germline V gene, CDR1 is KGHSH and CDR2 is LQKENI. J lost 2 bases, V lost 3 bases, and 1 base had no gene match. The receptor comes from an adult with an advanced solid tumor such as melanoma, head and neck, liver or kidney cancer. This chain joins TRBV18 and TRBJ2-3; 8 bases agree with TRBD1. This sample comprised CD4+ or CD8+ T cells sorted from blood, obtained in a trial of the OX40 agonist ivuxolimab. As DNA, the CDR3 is TGTGCCAGCTCACCGACAGGGGTCACAGATACGCAGTATTTT. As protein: CASSPTGVTDTQYF. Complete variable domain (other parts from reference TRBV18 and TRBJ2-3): NAGVMQNPRHLVRRRGQEARLRCSPMKGHSHVYWYRQLPEEGLKFMVYLQKENIIDESGMPKERFSAEFPKEGPSILRIQQVVRGDSAAYFCASSPTGVTDTQYFGPGTRLTVL.